The T cell receptor (beta chain) described here comes from a study of CD8 T cells in ankylosing spondylitis. General study findings and limits: Relatively rare in peripheral blood, disease-linked clones were also CD8+. A subset of motif variants has previously been described in the synovial fluid and blood of reactive arthritis. The authors reported significant enrichment of disease-linked clones in matched ankylosing spondylitis synovial fluid. Apparently characteristic of ankylosing spondylitis blood was a TCR beta motif (roughly eight highly homologous variants).

Germline V gene sequence: CDR1 LGHNA, CDR2 YNFKEQ. This CDR3 comprises 16 residues. Trimming stripped 0 bases from V and 4 bases from J, with 16 bases between. This clonotype was seen at least ten times. Its antigen remains unknown. Quantitative barcoded 5'-RACE was used to prepare TCR beta libraries. TCRdb redid the calling of the 5' RACE reads with MiXCR, one entry per CDR3 protein. The sample gives 700,000 to 1,000,000 distinct CDR3 sequences, around 11% of which show up once; about 0.5% is in the top ten. V is TRBV4-2 and J is TRBJ2-7; tentative D call: TRBD1 (5 bases). Sequencing was carried out using blood, either unsorted or a sorted T cell fraction (not recorded which). The TCR was taken from a male donor with ankylosing spondylitis. This CDR3 is CASSQDRRQSSYEQYF. The CDR3 DNA is TGTGCCAGCAGCCAAGATCGGCGACAGTCGAGTTACGAGCAGTACTTC.